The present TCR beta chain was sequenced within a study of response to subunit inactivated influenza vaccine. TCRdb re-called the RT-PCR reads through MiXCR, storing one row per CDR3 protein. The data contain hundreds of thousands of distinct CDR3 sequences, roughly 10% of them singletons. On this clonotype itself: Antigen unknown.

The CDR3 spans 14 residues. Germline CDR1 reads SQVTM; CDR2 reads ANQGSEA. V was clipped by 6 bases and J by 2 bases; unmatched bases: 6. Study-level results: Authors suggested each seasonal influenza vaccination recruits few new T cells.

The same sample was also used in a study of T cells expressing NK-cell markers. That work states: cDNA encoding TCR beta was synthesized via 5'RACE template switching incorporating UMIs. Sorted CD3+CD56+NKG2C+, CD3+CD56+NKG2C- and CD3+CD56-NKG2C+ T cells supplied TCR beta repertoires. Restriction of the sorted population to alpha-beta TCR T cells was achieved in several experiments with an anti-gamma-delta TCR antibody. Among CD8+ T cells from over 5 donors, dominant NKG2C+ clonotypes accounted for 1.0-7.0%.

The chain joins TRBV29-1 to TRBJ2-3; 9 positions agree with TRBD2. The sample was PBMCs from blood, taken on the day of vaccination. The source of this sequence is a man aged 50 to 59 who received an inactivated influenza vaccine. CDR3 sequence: CSVLPGLATDTQYF. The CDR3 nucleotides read TGCAGCGTACTCCCGGGACTAGCCACAGATACGCAGTATTTT.